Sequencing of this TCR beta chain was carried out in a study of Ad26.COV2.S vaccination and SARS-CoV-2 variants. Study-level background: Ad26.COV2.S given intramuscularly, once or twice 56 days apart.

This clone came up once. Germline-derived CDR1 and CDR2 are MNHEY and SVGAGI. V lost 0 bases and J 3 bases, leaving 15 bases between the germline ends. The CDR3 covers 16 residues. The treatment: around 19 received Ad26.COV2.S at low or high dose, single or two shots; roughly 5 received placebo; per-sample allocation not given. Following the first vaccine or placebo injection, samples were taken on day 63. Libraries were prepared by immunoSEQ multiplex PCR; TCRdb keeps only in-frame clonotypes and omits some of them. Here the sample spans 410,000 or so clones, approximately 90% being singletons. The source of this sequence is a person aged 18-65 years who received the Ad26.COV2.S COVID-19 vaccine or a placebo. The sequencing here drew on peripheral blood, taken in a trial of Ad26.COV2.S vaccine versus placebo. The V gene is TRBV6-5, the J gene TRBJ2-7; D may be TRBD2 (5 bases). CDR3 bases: TGTGCCAGCAGTTACTCGGCGGGCGACTTCTTCTACGAGCAGTACTTC. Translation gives CASSYSAGDFFYEQYF.